The 15 T cell receptor beta chains listed next were all sequenced from one sample in a study of graft-versus-host responses after intestinal transplantation. Which antigens these TCRs recognize remains unknown. The method was immunoSEQ multiplex PCR; TCRdb's version includes in-frame clones alone and lacks a portion of them. Of more than 90,000 clones listed, 90% to 95% were seen once; the top ten hold roughly 1.2%. Here the sequenced sample was unstimulated CD8+ T cells sorted from spleen or lymph node cells, taken before transplant. These receptors were obtained from a human donor who was the organ donor for an intestinal transplant.

The V call is TRBV7-6, the J call TRBJ2-1, with 10 bases that match TRBD1. The CDR3 totals 18 residues. V lost 1 base, J lost 4 bases, and 10 bases stayed unmatched. Per the germline V gene, CDR1 is SGHVS and CDR2 is FNYEAQ. The CDR3 sequence is CASSLGLSGTGVYNEQFF. CDR3 bases: TGTGCCAGCAGCTTAGGTCTTTCCGGGACAGGGGTTTACAATGAGCAGTTCTTC.

This chain joins TRBV4-3 and TRBJ2-2; 8 nucleotides agree with TRBD2. V was pared by 4 bases and J by 0 bases, with 7 bases of the junction left unmatched. This CDR3 comprises 17 residues. Per germline, CDR1 LGHNA and CDR2 YSLEER. The CDR3 region has the DNA TGCGCCAGCAGCCCCCGGGGGGGGATTACGAACACCGGGGAGCTGTTTTTT. Encoded protein: CASSPRGGITNTGELFF.

Only one count was recorded for this clone. The chain couples TRBV7-8 to TRBJ1-1, with D unresolved. The germline V gene has CDR1 SGHVS and CDR2 FQNEAQ. This CDR3 has 13 amino acids. V was shortened by 1 base and J by 8 bases, with 11 bases between the two germline ends. The CDR3 nucleotides are TGTGCCAGCAGCTTAGGGCTAAGAGGGGAAGCTTTCTTT. This encodes CASSLGLRGEAFF.

This chain joins TRBV2 and TRBJ1-2; D unresolved. V lost 10 bases and J 7 bases, leaving 13 bases between the germline ends. The CDR3 contains 11 residues. Germline V CDR1 and CDR2: SNHLY, FYNNEI. CDR3 DNA sequence: TGTGCCATACAGCACCCTTTTGGCTACACCTTC. This encodes CAIQHPFGYTF.

The J gene is TRBJ2-1, the V gene TRBV25-1; 11 positions agree with TRBD1. This CDR3 spans 14 amino acids. V was clipped by 5 bases and J by 7 bases; unmatched bases: 4. Germline-derived CDR1 and CDR2 are MGHDK and SYGVNS. The CDR3 bases are TGTGCCAGCAGTCGGACAGGGGGCAGGAATGAGCAGTTCTTC. Amino acids: CASSRTGGRNEQFF.

This chain uses TRBV27 with TRBJ1-5; D not resolved. Looked up from germline, CDR1 is MNHEY and CDR2 is SMNVEV (reference sequence). The CDR3 runs 13 residues. V shed 6 bases and J shed 3 bases, with 9 bases lying between them. CDR3 protein: CASRAGTNQPQHF. DNA of the CDR3: TGTGCCAGCAGGGCCGGAACCAATCAGCCCCAGCATTTT.

The chain recombines TRBV27 with TRBJ2-5; tentative D call: TRBD2 (6 bases). Germline loops: CDR1 MNHEY, CDR2 SMNVEV (reference sequence). The CDR3 has 14 residues. Between the trimmed V and J ends, which lost 7 bases and 4 bases, there was a span of 16 bases. In DNA, the CDR3 is TGTGCCAGCAAGCCGGGGGTTGCCGCAGAGACCCAGTACTTC. Amino acids: CASKPGVAAETQYF.

This chain connects TRBV27 to TRBJ2-3, with 9 bases identical to TRBD1. The CDR3 has 16 amino acids. V shed 2 bases, J shed 2 bases, and the junction held 5 bases outside the gene matches. Per germline, CDR1 MNHEY and CDR2 SMNVEV (reference sequence). The CDR3 spells CASSLGTGYYTDTQYF. The CDR3 nucleotides read TGTGCCAGCAGTTTAGGGACAGGGTACTACACAGATACGCAGTATTTT.

In nucleotides, the CDR3 is TGTGCCAGCAGTCTTCTAGCGGGAGGGCCCCACGAGCAGTACTTC. It yields the protein CASSLLAGGPHEQYF. The gene calls are TRBV27 and TRBJ2-7, with 12 nucleotides matching TRBD2. The CDR3 runs 15 residues. The V gene end was trimmed by 5 bases and the J gene end by 5 bases; junction bases not matched to a gene: 7. Germline lookup yields CDR1 MNHEY and CDR2 SMNVEV (reference sequence).

J is TRBJ2-5 and V is TRBV30, with D possibly matching TRBD2 (6 bases). Between the trimmed V and J ends, which lost 4 bases and 7 bases, there was a span of 16 bases. Germline CDR1 reads GTSNPN; CDR2 reads SVGIG (reference sequence). The CDR3 is made up of 13 amino acids. This CDR3 is CAWTGDSLGTQYF. The CDR3 DNA follows: TGTGCCTGGACGGGGGACTCCCTAGGGACCCAGTACTTC. The full variable domain, rest sourced from reference TRBV30 and TRBJ2-5, is SQTIHQWPATLVQPVGSPLSLECTVEGTSNPNLYWYRQAAGRGLQLLFYSVGIGQISSEVPQNLSASRPQDRQFILSSKKLLLSDSGFYLCAWTGDSLGTQYFGPGTRLLVL.

V gene TRBV6-1 combines with J gene TRBJ2-7; no clear D gene. CDR1 and CDR2 (germline): MNHNS, SASEGT. Trimming stripped 4 bases from V and 3 bases from J, with 10 bases between. The CDR3 has 13 residues. Here the CDR3 reads CASSASVGYEQYF. The DNA for the CDR3 is TGTGCCAGCAGTGCCTCGGTCGGCTACGAGCAGTACTTC.

The V gene is TRBV6-1, the J gene TRBJ2-7, with D possibly being TRBD2 (6 bases). Germline-derived CDR1 and CDR2 are MNHNS and SASEGT. V was shortened by 6 bases and J by 3 bases, with 18 bases between the two germline ends. The CDR3 is 15 residues long. The CDR3 spells CASREIGAGNYEQYF. The CDR3 region has the DNA TGTGCCAGCAGAGAGATCGGGGCGGGAAACTACGAGCAGTACTTC.

J is TRBJ2-3 and V is TRBV9; a weak D match, TRBD2 (6 bases). The V end was cut by 4 bases, the J end by 6 bases, with 15 bases between. Germline values: CDR1 SGDLS, CDR2 YYNGEE. The CDR3 loop spans 14 amino acids. The CDR3 DNA reads TGTGCCAGCAGCCCAGGCGGGGCGCCGGATACGCAGTATTTT. Protein: CASSPGGAPDTQYF.

The chain links TRBV19 to TRBJ1-4; 8 bases line up with TRBD1. The CDR3 contains 15 residues. The ends lost 4 bases at V and 4 bases at J; junction bases unmatched: 5. Germline CDR1 LNHDA, CDR2 SQIVND (reference sequence). In DNA, the CDR3 is TGTGCCAGTAGTACGGACAGGGACGGTAATGAAAAACTGTTTTTT. Its translation is CASSTDRDGNEKLFF. The full variable domain, rest sourced from reference TRBV19 and TRBJ1-4, is DGGITQSPKYLFRKEGQNVTLSCEQNLNHDAMYWYRQDPGQGLRLIYYSQIVNDFQKGDIAEGYSVSREKKESFPLTVTSAQKNPTAFYLCASSTDRDGNEKLFFGSGTQLSVL.

This rearrangement joins TRBV4-1 to TRBJ2-1; TRBD2 aligns across 7 bases. Trimming removed 3 bases from V and 0 bases from J; junction bases left unmatched: 8. Germline values: CDR1 MGHRA, CDR2 YSYEKL. This CDR3 region has 17 residues. This CDR3 is CASSQEAVAGSYNEQFF. In DNA, the CDR3 is TGCGCCAGCAGCCAGGAAGCAGTAGCGGGCTCCTACAATGAGCAGTTCTTC.